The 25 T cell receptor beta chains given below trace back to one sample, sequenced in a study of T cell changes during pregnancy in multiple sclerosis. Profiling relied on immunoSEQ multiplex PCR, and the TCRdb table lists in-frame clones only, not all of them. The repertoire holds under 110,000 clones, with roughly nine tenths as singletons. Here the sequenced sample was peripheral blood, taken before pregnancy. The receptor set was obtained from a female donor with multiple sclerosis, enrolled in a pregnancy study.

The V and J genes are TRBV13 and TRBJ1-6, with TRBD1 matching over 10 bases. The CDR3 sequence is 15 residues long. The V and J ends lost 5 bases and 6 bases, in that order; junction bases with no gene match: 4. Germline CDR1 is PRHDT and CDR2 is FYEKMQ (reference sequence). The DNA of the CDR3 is TGTGCCAGCAGCGAGAGGACAGGGGGTAATTCACCCCTCCACTTT. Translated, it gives CASSERTGGNSPLHF.

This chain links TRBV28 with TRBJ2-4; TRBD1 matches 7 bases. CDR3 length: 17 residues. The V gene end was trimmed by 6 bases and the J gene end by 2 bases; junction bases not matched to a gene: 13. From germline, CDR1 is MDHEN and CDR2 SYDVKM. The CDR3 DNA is TGTGCCAGCAGCCCCCTCCGACAGGGCATACCCAAAAACATTCAGTACTTC. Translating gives CASSPLRQGIPKNIQYF.

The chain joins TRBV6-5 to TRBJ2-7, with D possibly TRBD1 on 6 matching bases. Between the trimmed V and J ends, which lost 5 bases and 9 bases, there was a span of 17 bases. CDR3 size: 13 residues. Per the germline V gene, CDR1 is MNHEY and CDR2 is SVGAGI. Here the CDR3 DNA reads TGTGCCAGCAGTGAACTAGACAGGTTCGGGCAGTACTTC. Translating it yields CASSELDRFGQYF.

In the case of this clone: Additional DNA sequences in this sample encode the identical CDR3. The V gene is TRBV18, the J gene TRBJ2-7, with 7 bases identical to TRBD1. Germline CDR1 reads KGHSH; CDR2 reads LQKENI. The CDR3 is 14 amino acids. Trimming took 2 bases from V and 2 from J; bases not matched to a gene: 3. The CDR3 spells CASSPGTEPYEQYF. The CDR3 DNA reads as TGTGCCAGCTCACCAGGGACAGAGCCCTACGAGCAGTACTTC.

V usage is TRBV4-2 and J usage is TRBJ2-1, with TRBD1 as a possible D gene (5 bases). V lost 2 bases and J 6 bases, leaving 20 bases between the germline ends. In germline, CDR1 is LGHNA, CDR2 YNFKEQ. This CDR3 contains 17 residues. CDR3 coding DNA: TGTGCCAGCAGCCAACTCGACAGTCCGATCATAGGCAATGAGCAGTTCTTC. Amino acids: CASSQLDSPIIGNEQFF.

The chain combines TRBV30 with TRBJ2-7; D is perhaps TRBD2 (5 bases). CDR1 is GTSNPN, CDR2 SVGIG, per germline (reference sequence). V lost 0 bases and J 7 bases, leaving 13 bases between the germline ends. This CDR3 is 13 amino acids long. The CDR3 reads CAWSVSLAGEQYF. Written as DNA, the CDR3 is TGTGCCTGGAGTGTGAGCCTAGCTGGGGAGCAGTACTTC.

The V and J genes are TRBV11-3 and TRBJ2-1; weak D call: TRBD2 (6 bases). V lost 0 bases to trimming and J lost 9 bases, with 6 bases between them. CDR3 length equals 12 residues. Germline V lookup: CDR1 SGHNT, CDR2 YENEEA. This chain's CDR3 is CASSLEGGEQFF. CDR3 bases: TGTGCCAGCAGCTTAGAGGGAGGTGAGCAGTTCTTC.

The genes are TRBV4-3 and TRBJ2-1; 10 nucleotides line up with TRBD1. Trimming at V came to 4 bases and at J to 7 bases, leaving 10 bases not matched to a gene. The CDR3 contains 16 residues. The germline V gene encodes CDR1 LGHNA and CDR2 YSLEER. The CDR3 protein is CASSPHGGTGANEQFF. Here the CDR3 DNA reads TGCGCCAGCAGCCCCCATGGCGGGACAGGGGCGAATGAGCAGTTCTTC.

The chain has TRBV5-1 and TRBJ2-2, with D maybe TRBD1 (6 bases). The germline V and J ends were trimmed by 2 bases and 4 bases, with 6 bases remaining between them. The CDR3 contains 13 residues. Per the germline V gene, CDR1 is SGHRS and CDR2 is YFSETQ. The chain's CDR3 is CASSLQGTGELFF. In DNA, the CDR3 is TGCGCCAGCAGCTTACAGGGCACCGGGGAGCTGTTTTTT.

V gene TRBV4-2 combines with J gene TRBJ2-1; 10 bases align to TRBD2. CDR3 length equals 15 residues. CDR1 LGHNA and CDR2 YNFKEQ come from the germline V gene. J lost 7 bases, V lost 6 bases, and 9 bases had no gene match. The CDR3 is CASREAGGDRNEQFF. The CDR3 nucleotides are TGTGCCAGCAGGGAAGCGGGAGGGGATCGAAATGAGCAGTTCTTC.

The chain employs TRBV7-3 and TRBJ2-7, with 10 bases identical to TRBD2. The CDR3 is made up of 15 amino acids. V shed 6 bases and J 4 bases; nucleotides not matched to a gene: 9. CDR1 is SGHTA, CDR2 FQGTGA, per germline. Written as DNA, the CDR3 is TGTGCCAGCAGGAATTCCGGGACTAGCGATTACGAGCAGTACTTC. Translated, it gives CASRNSGTSDYEQYF.

CDR3 in DNA: TGTGCCAGCAGCTCAACAGGGCACGACGAGCAGTACTTC. Translating gives CASSSTGHDEQYF. The chain combines TRBV5-8 with TRBJ2-7, with D tentatively TRBD1 (6 bases). This CDR3 is 13 amino acids long. Between the trimmed V and J ends, which lost 3 bases and 5 bases, there was a span of 12 bases. The germline V gene has CDR1 SGHTS and CDR2 YDEGEE.

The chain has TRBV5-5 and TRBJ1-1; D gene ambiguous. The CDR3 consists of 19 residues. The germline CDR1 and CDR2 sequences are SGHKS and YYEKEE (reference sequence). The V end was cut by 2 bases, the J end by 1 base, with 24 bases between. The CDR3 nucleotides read TGTGCCAGCAGCTTAACCTGGAGGGTGAGGTTGCGAGAGAACACTGAAGCTTTCTTT. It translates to CASSLTWRVRLRENTEAFF. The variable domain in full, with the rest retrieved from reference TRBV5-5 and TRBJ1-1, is DAGVTQSPTHLIKTRGQQVTLRCSPISGHKSVSWYQQVLGQGPQFIFQYYEKEERGRGNFPDRFSARQFPNYSSELNVNALLLGDSALYLCASSLTWRVRLRENTEAFFGQGTRLTVV.

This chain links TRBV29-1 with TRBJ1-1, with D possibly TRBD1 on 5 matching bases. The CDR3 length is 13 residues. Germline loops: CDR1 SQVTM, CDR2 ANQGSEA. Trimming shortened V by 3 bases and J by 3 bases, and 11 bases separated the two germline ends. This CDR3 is CSVEAGKHTEAFF. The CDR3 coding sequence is TGCAGCGTTGAGGCAGGGAAGCACACTGAAGCTTTCTTT.

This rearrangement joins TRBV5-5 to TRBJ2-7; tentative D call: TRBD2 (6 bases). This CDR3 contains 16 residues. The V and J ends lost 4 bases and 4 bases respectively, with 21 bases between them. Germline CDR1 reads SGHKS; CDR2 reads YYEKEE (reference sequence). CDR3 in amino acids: CASSPSMKPGTYEQYF. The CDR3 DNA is TGTGCCAGCAGCCCTAGTATGAAACCCGGGACTTACGAGCAGTACTTC. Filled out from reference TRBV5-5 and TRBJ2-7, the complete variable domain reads DAGVTQSPTHLIKTRGQQVTLRCSPISGHKSVSWYQQVLGQGPQFIFQYYEKEERGRGNFPDRFSARQFPNYSSELNVNALLLGDSALYLCASSPSMKPGTYEQYFGPGTRLTVT.

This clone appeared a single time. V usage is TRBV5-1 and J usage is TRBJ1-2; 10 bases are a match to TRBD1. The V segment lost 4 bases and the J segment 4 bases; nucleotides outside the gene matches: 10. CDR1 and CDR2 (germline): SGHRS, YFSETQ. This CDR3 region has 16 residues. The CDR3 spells CASSGTAGTGAYGYTF. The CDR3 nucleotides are TGCGCCAGCAGCGGAACCGCCGGGACAGGGGCCTATGGCTACACCTTC.

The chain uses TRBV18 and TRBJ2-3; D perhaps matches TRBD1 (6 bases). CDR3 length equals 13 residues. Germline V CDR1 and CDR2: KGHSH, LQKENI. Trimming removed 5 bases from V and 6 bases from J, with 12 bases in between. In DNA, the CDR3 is TGTGCCAGCTCAGGGCGGACAGCCGATACGCAGTATTTT. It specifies CASSGRTADTQYF.

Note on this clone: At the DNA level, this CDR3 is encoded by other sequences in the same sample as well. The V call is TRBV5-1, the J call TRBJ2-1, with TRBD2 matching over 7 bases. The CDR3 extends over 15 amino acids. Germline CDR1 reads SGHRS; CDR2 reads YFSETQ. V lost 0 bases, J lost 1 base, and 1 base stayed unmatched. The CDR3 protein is CASSLGGSSYNEQFF. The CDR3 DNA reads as TGCGCCAGCAGCTTGGGCGGGAGTTCCTACAATGAGCAGTTCTTC.

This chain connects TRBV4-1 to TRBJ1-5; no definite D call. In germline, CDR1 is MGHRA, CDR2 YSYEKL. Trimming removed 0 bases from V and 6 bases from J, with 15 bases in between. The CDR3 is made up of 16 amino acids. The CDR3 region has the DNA TGCGCCAGCAGCCAAGAGGTTAGCACCCTAATTCAGCCCCAGCATTTT. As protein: CASSQEVSTLIQPQHF.

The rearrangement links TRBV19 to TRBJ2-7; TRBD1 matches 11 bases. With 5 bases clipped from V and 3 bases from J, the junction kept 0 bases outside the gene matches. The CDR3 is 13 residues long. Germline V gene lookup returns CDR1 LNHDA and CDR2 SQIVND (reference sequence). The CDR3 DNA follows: TGTGCCAGTAGTGGGACAGGGGGCTACGAGCAGTACTTC. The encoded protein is CASSGTGGYEQYF.

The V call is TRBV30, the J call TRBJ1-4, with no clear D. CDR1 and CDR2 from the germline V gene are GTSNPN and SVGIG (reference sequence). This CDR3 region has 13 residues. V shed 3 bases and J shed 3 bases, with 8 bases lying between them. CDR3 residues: CAWRREANEKLFF. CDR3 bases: TGTGCCTGGAGGCGGGAGGCTAATGAAAAACTGTTTTTT. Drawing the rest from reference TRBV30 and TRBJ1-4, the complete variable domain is SQTIHQWPATLVQPVGSPLSLECTVEGTSNPNLYWYRQAAGRGLQLLFYSVGIGQISSEVPQNLSASRPQDRQFILSSKKLLLSDSGFYLCAWRREANEKLFFGSGTQLSVL.

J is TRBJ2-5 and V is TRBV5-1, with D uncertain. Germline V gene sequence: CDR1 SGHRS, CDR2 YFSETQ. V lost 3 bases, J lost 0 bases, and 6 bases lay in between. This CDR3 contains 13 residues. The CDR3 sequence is CASSSVYQETQYF. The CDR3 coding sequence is TGCGCCAGCAGCTCGGTCTACCAAGAGACCCAGTACTTC.

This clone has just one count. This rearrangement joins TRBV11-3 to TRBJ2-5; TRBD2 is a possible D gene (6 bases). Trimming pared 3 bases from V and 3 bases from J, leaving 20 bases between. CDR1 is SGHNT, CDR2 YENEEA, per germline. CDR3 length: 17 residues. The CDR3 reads CASSLGRGGRGEETQYF. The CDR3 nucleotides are TGTGCCAGCAGCTTGGGAAGAGGCGGGCGGGGAGAAGAGACCCAGTACTTC.

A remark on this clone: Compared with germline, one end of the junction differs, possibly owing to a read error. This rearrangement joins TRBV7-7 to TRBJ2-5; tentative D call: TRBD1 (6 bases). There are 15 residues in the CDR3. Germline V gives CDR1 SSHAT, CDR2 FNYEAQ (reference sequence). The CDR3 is CASSLSWDTQETQYF. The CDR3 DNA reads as TGTGCTAGCAGCTTATCTTGGGACACCCAAGAGACCCAGTACTTC.

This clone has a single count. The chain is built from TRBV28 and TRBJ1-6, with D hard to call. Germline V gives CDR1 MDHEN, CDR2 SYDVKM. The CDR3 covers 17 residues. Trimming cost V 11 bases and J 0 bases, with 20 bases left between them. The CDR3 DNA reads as TGTGCCGTCCGGGGAGGATCAGCCAACTCCTATAATTCACCCCTCCACTTT. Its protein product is CAVRGGSANSYNSPLHF. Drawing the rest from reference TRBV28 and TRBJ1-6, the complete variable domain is DVKVTQSSRYLVKRTGEKVFLECVQDMDHENMFWYRQDPGLGLRLIYFSYDVKMKEKGDIPEGYSVSREKKERFSLILESASTNQTSMYLCAVRGGSANSYNSPLHFGNGTRLTVT.